Below are 27 T cell receptor beta chains sequenced from a single sample in a study of blood T cells in healthy people across ages. Using a J-beta primer mix together with a sample-barcoded 5' primer, a second PCR was run for about 6 to 11 cycles. TCRdb itself ran the 5' RACE reads through MiXCR, one entry per CDR3 protein. The table has 1.2 million to 1.5 million distinct CDR3 sequences, approximately 59% seen once. Sequenced sample: blood. These receptors originate from a man aged 18 to 30 in good health.

This clonotype was seen a few times. This rearrangement joins TRBV6-6 to TRBJ2-3; D call uncertain. The V gene lost 3 bases and the J gene lost 4 bases, with 5 bases spanning the gap. CDR3 length: 12 amino acids. CDR1 and CDR2 from the germline V gene are MNHNY and SVGAGI (reference sequence). CDR3 coding DNA: TGTGCCAGCAGTTATGTATCAGATACGCAGTATTTT. Translation: CASSYVSDTQYF.

The chain has TRBV24-1 and TRBJ2-2; D is possibly TRBD1 (5 bases). V lost 10 bases to trimming and J lost 8 bases, with 7 bases between them. The length of the CDR3 is 10 residues. Germline V gene sequence: CDR1 KGHDR, CDR2 SFDVKD. The CDR3 loop is CATGVGELFF. DNA for the CDR3: TGTGCCACAGGGGTTGGGGAGCTGTTTTTT.

The V call is TRBV20-1, the J call TRBJ2-7; TRBD2 might be the D (6 bases). This CDR3 contains 14 residues. Germline V gene sequence: CDR1 DFQATT, CDR2 SNEGSKA (reference sequence). V lost 0 bases, J lost 5 bases, and 14 bases lay in between. CDR3 bases: TGCAGTGCTAGAGATAGGCTAGCGATAAACGAGCAGTACTTC. Its protein is CSARDRLAINEQYF.

In its sample, this clonotype was seen a few times. The V gene is TRBV29-1, the J gene TRBJ2-1, with a possible D match to TRBD2 (5 bases). Trimming removed 7 bases at V and 5 bases at J, with 9 bases between. Germline V gene lookup returns CDR1 SQVTM and CDR2 ANQGSEA. This CDR3 contains 11 residues. For the CDR3, the DNA is TGCAGCGCCGGACTCCACAATGAGCAGTTCTTC. Translating it yields CSAGLHNEQFF.

This chain connects TRBV27 to TRBJ2-3; TRBD2 aligns across 13 bases. The length of the CDR3 is 17 residues. With 5 bases clipped from V and 4 bases from J, the junction kept 9 bases outside the gene matches. Germline assignment: CDR1 MNHEY and CDR2 SMNVEV (reference sequence). CDR3 nucleotide sequence: TGTGCCAGCAGTCCAGGGACTAGCGGGAATCTCGCAGATACGCAGTATTTT. It is translated as CASSPGTSGNLADTQYF.

The chain employs TRBV3-1 and TRBJ2-3; the match to TRBD2 covers 8 bases. The V gene end was trimmed by 1 base and the J gene end by 3 bases; junction bases not matched to a gene: 3. There are 15 residues in the CDR3. Germline loops: CDR1 LGHDT, CDR2 YNNKEL (reference sequence). CDR3 DNA: TGTGCCAGCAGCCAAGTCCGGGAGGGGACAGATACGCAGTATTTT. The encoded protein is CASSQVREGTDTQYF.

The chain uses TRBV6-5 and TRBJ2-5, with no clear D. The end of the DNA is better explained by TRBJ2-7, so the J call may be wrong. Germline V CDR1 and CDR2: MNHEY, SVGAGI. The CDR3 runs 13 residues. The CDR3 DNA reads as TGTGCCAGCAGTTACTCGACCCTCTACGAGCAGTACTTC. Its protein product is CASSYSTLYEQYF.

This clonotype appeared a few times. The chain has TRBV5-1 and TRBJ1-1, with 8 bases aligning to TRBD1. CDR3 size: 15 residues. Per germline, CDR1 SGHRS and CDR2 YFSETQ. J was trimmed by 0 bases and V by 0 bases; bases with no gene match: 1. CDR3 coding DNA: TGCGCCAGCAGCTTGGGGGGACAGGTGAACACTGAAGCTTTCTTT. Its protein is CASSLGGQVNTEAFF.

DNA for the CDR3: TGTGCCACCAGTGCCGCCGGGACACCATACGAGCAGTACTTC. Translation: CATSAAGTPYEQYF. The chain couples TRBV24-1 to TRBJ2-7, with D possibly being TRBD1 (6 bases). Looked up from germline, CDR1 is KGHDR and CDR2 is SFDVKD. V was shortened by 5 bases and J by 4 bases, with 14 bases between the two germline ends. The CDR3 consists of 14 residues.

The chain is built from TRBV29-1 and TRBJ2-3; possible D gene TRBD1, 5 bases. CDR3 length: 15 amino acids. Trimming took off 4 bases at V and 2 bases at J, with 16 bases between the two ends. Germline V gene lookup returns CDR1 SQVTM and CDR2 ANQGSEA. The CDR3 coding sequence is TGCAGCGTTGTAGTGACAGAGAGGTCCACAGATACGCAGTATTTT. It is translated as CSVVVTERSTDTQYF.

The J gene is TRBJ2-5, the V gene TRBV12-5; D not certain. Trimming removed 2 bases from V and 2 bases from J, with 6 bases in between. The CDR3 is 13 residues long. Per germline, CDR1 LGHNT and CDR2 FRNRAP. The CDR3 loop reads CASGLTAQETQYF. The CDR3 DNA reads TGTGCTAGTGGTTTGACAGCTCAAGAGACCCAGTACTTC.

The chain recombines TRBV5-1 with TRBJ2-7, with D possibly matching TRBD2 (5 bases). This CDR3 contains 21 residues. In germline, CDR1 is SGHRS, CDR2 YFSETQ. V gave up 4 bases and J gave up 4 bases, with 36 bases separating them. The CDR3 is CASSPMDGYKAEAQYRYEQYF. In nucleotides, the CDR3 is TGCGCCAGCAGCCCGATGGACGGCTACAAAGCGGAGGCCCAATATAGGTACGAGCAGTACTTC. The full variable domain, rest sourced from reference TRBV5-1 and TRBJ2-7, is KAGVTQTPRYLIKTRGQQVTLSCSPISGHRSVSWYQQTPGQGLQFLFEYFSETQRNKGNFPGRFSGRQFSNSRSEMNVSTLELGDSALYLCASSPMDGYKAEAQYRYEQYFGPGTRLTVT.

V is TRBV2 and J is TRBJ2-2; possibly TRBD1 for D (6 bases). The V gene lost 3 bases and the J gene lost 5 bases, with 13 bases spanning the gap. Germline CDR1 reads SNHLY; CDR2 reads FYNNEI. The CDR3 length is 15 residues. The CDR3 region is CASSDPKGVTGELFF. In DNA form, the CDR3 reads TGTGCCAGCAGTGATCCCAAGGGGGTAACCGGGGAGCTGTTTTTT.

In this sample, this clonotype turned up a few times. J is TRBJ2-5 and V is TRBV25-1; 8 bases align to TRBD2. Germline trimming cut 8 bases from V and 5 bases from J; bases unmatched to any gene: 13. Per the germline V gene, CDR1 is MGHDK and CDR2 is SYGVNS. The CDR3 is 15 residues long. The CDR3 DNA sequence: TGTGCCAGCGGAGAGTTAGCGGGATCTGGGGAGACCCAGTACTTC. Translated: CASGELAGSGETQYF.

This chain joins TRBV15 and TRBJ2-7, with 9 positions matching TRBD2. J gave up 6 bases and V 0 bases, and 6 bases lay outside the gene matches. The CDR3 has 15 amino acids. Germline CDR1 LNHNV, CDR2 YYDKDF (reference sequence). The CDR3: CATSREPSGIGEQYF. The CDR3 DNA reads as TGTGCCACCAGCAGAGAGCCTAGCGGGATAGGCGAGCAGTACTTC.

The chain couples TRBV29-1 to TRBJ2-1; D is possibly TRBD1 (6 bases). V lost 2 bases, J lost 9 bases, and 11 bases lay in between. Germline V gene lookup returns CDR1 SQVTM and CDR2 ANQGSEA. This CDR3 contains 12 residues. The CDR3 DNA reads TGCAGCGTTGAATCACAGGGCCGTGAGCAGTTCTTC. Its translation: CSVESQGREQFF.

The chain is built from TRBV4-1 and TRBJ1-4; the match to TRBD1 covers 11 bases. Germline CDR1 reads MGHRA; CDR2 reads YSYEKL. The CDR3 totals 15 residues. The V and J ends lost 5 bases and 7 bases, in that order; junction bases with no gene match: 6. The CDR3 loop reads CASSYPGTGGEKLFF. In nucleotides, the CDR3 is TGCGCCAGCAGCTACCCCGGGACAGGGGGTGAAAAACTGTTTTTT.

This clonotype was detected a few times. V usage is TRBV11-1 and J usage is TRBJ2-3; a possible D gene is TRBD1 (6 bases). Trimming pared 5 bases from V and 5 bases from J, leaving 14 bases between. The CDR3 spans 14 residues. The germline V gene has CDR1 SGHAT and CDR2 FQDESV (reference sequence). CDR3: CASSQGYREDTQYF. DNA for the CDR3: TGTGCCAGCAGCCAAGGATACAGGGAAGATACGCAGTATTTT. Supplemented by reference TRBV11-1 and TRBJ2-3, the full variable domain reads EAEVAQSPRYKITEKSQAVAFWCDPISGHATLYWYRQILGQGPELLVQFQDESVVDDSQLPKDRFSAERLKGVDSTLKIQPAELGDSAMYLCASSQGYREDTQYFGPGTRLTVL.

There are a few counts of this clonotype. The chain uses TRBV6-5 and TRBJ2-7, with unresolved D. Germline CDR1 reads MNHEY; CDR2 reads SVGAGI. This CDR3 is 11 amino acids long. The V gene lost 6 bases and the J gene lost 3 bases, with 6 bases spanning the gap. CDR3 nucleotide sequence: TGTGCCAGCAGGTCCATCTACGAGCAGTACTTC. Amino acids: CASRSIYEQYF.

This clonotype occurred a few times. This rearrangement joins TRBV4-1 to TRBJ2-7, with 7 bases that match TRBD2. Germline V CDR1 and CDR2: MGHRA, YSYEKL. Trimming removed 1 base from V and 2 bases from J; junction bases left unmatched: 5. The CDR3 loop spans 15 amino acids. In DNA, the CDR3 is TGCGCCAGCAGCCAAGGGGGCCGGGGGGCCTACGAGCAGTACTTC. Protein: CASSQGGRGAYEQYF.

This chain joins TRBV19 and TRBJ2-7; D is unclear. Looked up from germline, CDR1 is LNHDA and CDR2 is SQIVND (reference sequence). The CDR3 contains 13 residues. V gave up 7 bases and J gave up 3 bases, with 13 bases separating them. In DNA, the CDR3 is TGTGCCAGTAAAAGTTACTCTGACTACGAGCAGTACTTC. The encoded protein is CASKSYSDYEQYF.

This clonotype was picked up a small number of times. The chain couples TRBV20-1 to TRBJ2-5, with D tentatively TRBD1 (6 bases). The V gene's germline CDR1 is DFQATT and CDR2 SNEGSKA (reference sequence). V was clipped by 3 bases and J by 1 base, with 9 bases between them. This CDR3 is built from 13 residues. CDR3 in amino acids: CSASTGPQETQYF. In nucleotides, the CDR3 is TGCAGTGCTAGTACAGGGCCCCAAGAGACCCAGTACTTC.

This chain links TRBV14 with TRBJ2-1; D is undetermined. The CDR3 totals 14 residues. CDR1 SGHDN and CDR2 FVKESK come from the germline V gene. Trimming removed 4 bases at V and 8 bases at J, with 15 bases between. The CDR3 protein is CASSLKTQFDEQFF. The CDR3 DNA reads as TGTGCCAGCAGCCTCAAGACCCAGTTTGATGAGCAGTTCTTC.

This rearrangement joins TRBV7-8 to TRBJ2-3, with D possibly matching TRBD1 (6 bases). The germline CDR1 and CDR2 sequences are SGHVS and FQNEAQ. The CDR3 has 17 amino acids. V was shortened by 1 base and J by 0 bases, with 14 bases between the two germline ends. The CDR3 reads CASSLDAGGRSTDTQYF. CDR3 coding DNA: TGTGCCAGCAGCTTAGATGCTGGGGGCCGGAGCACAGATACGCAGTATTTT. The variable domain in full, completed from reference TRBV7-8 and TRBJ2-3, reads GAGVSQSPRYKVAKRGQDVALRCDPISGHVSLFWYQQALGQGPEFLTYFQNEAQLDKSGLPSDRFFAERPEGSVSTLKIQRTQQEDSAVYLCASSLDAGGRSTDTQYFGPGTRLTVL.

The rearrangement links TRBV28 to TRBJ2-5; 9 bases align to TRBD1. CDR1 MDHEN and CDR2 SYDVKM come from the germline V gene. V trimming: 5 bases; J trimming: 3 bases; junction bases outside the gene matches: 4. The CDR3 has 14 amino acids. The CDR3 coding sequence is TGTGCCAGCAGTGGGTGGACAGGGGAAGAGACCCAGTACTTC. This gives the protein CASSGWTGEETQYF.

The rearrangement links TRBV5-1 to TRBJ2-4, with TRBD2 matching 8 bases. The last part of the DNA fits TRBJ2-7 better; the J call may be wrong. The CDR3 covers 17 residues. The germline gives CDR1 SGHRS, CDR2 YFSETQ. The CDR3 sequence: CASTSGTSLPPSYEQYF. CDR3 DNA sequence: TGCGCCAGCACCTCCGGGACTAGTTTACCCCCATCCTACGAGCAGTACTTC.

The chain carries TRBV12-3 or TRBV12-4 and TRBJ2-7, with TRBD2 as a possible D gene (6 bases). Trimming stripped 3 bases from V and 4 bases from J, with 13 bases between. The CDR3 contains 14 residues. CDR3 DNA: TGTGCCAGCAGTTTTGGGCAACGGGGGTACGAGCAGTACTTC. It encodes CASSFGQRGYEQYF.